One and the same sample provided the 14 T cell receptor beta chains below, sequenced in a study of control samples from healthy donors and cancer patients (dated by TCRdb to 2020 to 2021). Libraries came from the immunoSEQ multiplex PCR assay. Drawn from immuneACCESS, this table holds only the in-frame rearrangements with V and J called that TCRdb kept. Clones are partly lost; checked studies trace under half to an unresolved V gene and leave the rest unexplained. In this sample the table shows 90,000 to 130,000 clones, around nine tenths of which occur a single time. The ten most abundant clones make up 3.7% of the sample. Material for sequencing was PBMCs. Receptors were obtained from a woman aged 60 to 75 with lung cancer.

This chain's CDR3 is CAWSVPSGRKQFF. CDR3 sequence (DNA): TGTGCCTGGAGTGTACCTAGCGGGAGAAAGCAGTTCTTC. This chain uses TRBV30 with TRBJ2-1; the match to TRBD2 covers 10 bases. V was clipped by 0 bases and J by 11 bases; unmatched bases: 4. CDR3 length: 13 amino acids. Germline V gene sequence: CDR1 GTSNPN, CDR2 SVGIG (reference sequence).

This clone appeared a single time. The chain links TRBV30 to TRBJ1-1, with D tentatively TRBD1 (5 bases). CDR3 length: 14 residues. V lost 1 base, J lost 0 bases, and 9 bases lay in between. CDR1 and CDR2 from the germline V gene are GTSNPN and SVGIG (reference sequence). CDR3: CAWSGRALNTEAFF. CDR3 nucleotides: TGTGCCTGGAGTGGCAGGGCCTTGAACACTGAAGCTTTCTTT.

The chain employs TRBV2 and TRBJ1-5; D possibly corresponds to TRBD1 (6 bases). Between the trimmed V and J ends, which lost 5 bases and 0 bases, there was a span of 11 bases. In germline, CDR1 is SNHLY, CDR2 FYNNEI. The CDR3 is 15 residues long. CDR3 DNA sequence: TGTGCCAGCAGTTCACAGGGTAATAGCAATCAGCCCCAGCATTTT. Translated, it gives CASSSQGNSNQPQHF.

The chain couples TRBV5-1 to TRBJ1-2; the D is unclear. Per germline, CDR1 SGHRS and CDR2 YFSETQ. The CDR3 consists of 16 residues. The germline V and J ends were trimmed by 2 bases and 4 bases, with 18 bases remaining between them. This chain's CDR3 is CASSLSPGSSGYGYTF. CDR3 sequence (DNA): TGCGCCAGCAGCTTATCCCCGGGCAGCTCGGGCTATGGCTACACCTTC.

The chain uses TRBV7-9 and TRBJ1-5; TRBD1 agrees at 9 bases. V was clipped by 0 bases and J by 6 bases; unmatched bases: 3. The CDR3 extends over 15 amino acids. Germline V gene data show CDR1 as SEHNR and CDR2 as FQNEAQ (reference sequence). CDR3 nucleotide sequence: TGTGCCAGCAGCTTAGCCGGGACAGGGTTTCAGCCCCAGCATTTT. Encoded protein: CASSLAGTGFQPQHF.

The rearrangement links TRBV19 to TRBJ2-7; 9 bases match TRBD2. V trimming: 5 bases; J trimming: 2 bases; junction bases outside the gene matches: 7. The V gene's germline CDR1 is LNHDA and CDR2 SQIVND (reference sequence). This CDR3 has 15 amino acids. The CDR3 coding sequence is TGTGCCAGTAGTTCCTATAGCGGGGGAGCCTACGAGCAGTACTTC. Its translation is CASSSYSGGAYEQYF. The complete variable domain, with remaining parts taken from reference TRBV19 and TRBJ2-7, reads DGGITQSPKYLFRKEGQNVTLSCEQNLNHDAMYWYRQDPGQGLRLIYYSQIVNDFQKGDIAEGYSVSREKKESFPLTVTSAQKNPTAFYLCASSSYSGGAYEQYFGPGTRLTVT.

The chain has TRBV28 and TRBJ1-5; 8 nucleotides match TRBD1. Germline V gives CDR1 MDHEN, CDR2 SYDVKM. The CDR3 is 14 residues long. The V and J ends lost 7 bases and 6 bases, in that order; junction bases with no gene match: 8. CDR3 loop: CASTGQGRSQPQHF. The CDR3, as DNA: TGTGCCAGCACCGGACAGGGTCGTAGTCAGCCCCAGCATTTT.

V is TRBV5-1 and J is TRBJ2-1; D is undetermined. Trimming took off 0 bases at V and 0 bases at J, with 10 bases between the two ends. Germline V CDR1 and CDR2: SGHRS, YFSETQ. The CDR3 runs 16 residues. Here the CDR3 DNA reads TGCGCCAGCAGCTTGGCGAGTCAAAGCTCCTACAATGAGCAGTTCTTC. Protein product: CASSLASQSSYNEQFF.

This chain connects TRBV19 to TRBJ2-5; D unresolved. Trimming took 3 bases from V and 3 from J, leaving 11 bases between them. CDR1 LNHDA and CDR2 SQIVND come from the germline V gene (reference sequence). The CDR3 totals 14 residues. CDR3 DNA sequence: TGTGCCAGTAGTATTGCAGCCACCGAAGAGACCCAGTACTTC. As protein: CASSIAATEETQYF.

This sequence joins TRBV5-1 and TRBJ1-1, with D unclear. Germline V gene lookup returns CDR1 SGHRS and CDR2 YFSETQ. The CDR3 covers 13 residues. V lost 6 bases and J 5 bases, leaving 14 bases between the germline ends. The CDR3 DNA reads as TGCGCCAGCATCGGCCTAGCGGGGACTGAAGCTTTCTTT. Its protein product is CASIGLAGTEAFF.

V gene TRBV3-1 (or the pseudogene TRBV3-2) combines with J gene TRBJ1-3; 9 nucleotides align to TRBD1. Trimming at V came to 1 base and at J to 0 bases, leaving 4 bases not matched to a gene. Germline CDR1 LGHDT, CDR2 YNNKEL (reference sequence). CDR3 length: 17 residues. The CDR3 here is CASSQAPGQGSGNTIYF. CDR3 DNA: TGTGCCAGCAGCCAAGCCCCGGGACAGGGCTCTGGAAACACCATATATTTT.

This clone was seen a handful of times. The chain has TRBV6-1 and TRBJ2-7, with TRBD2 matching 8 bases. After removal of 3 bases from V and 2 bases from J, the junction contained 15 bases not matched to a gene. Germline CDR1 MNHNS, CDR2 SASEGT. The CDR3 runs to 18 residues. In nucleotides, the CDR3 is TGTGCCAGCAGTGACGCCCCGGGGGGGGGAGGATTAACCTACGAGCAGTACTTC. Translated, it gives CASSDAPGGGGLTYEQYF.

The rearrangement uses TRBV3-1 (or the pseudogene TRBV3-2) and TRBJ2-4; 8 positions agree with TRBD2. The junction had 6 bases not matched to a gene; V was cut back by 3 bases and J by 2 bases. CDR3 length: 16 residues. Germline V gene data show CDR1 as LGHDT and CDR2 as YNNKEL (reference sequence). In nucleotides, the CDR3 is TGTGCCAGCAGCCAGGCGGGACTAGTCTCCAAAAACATTCAGTACTTC. The encoded protein is CASSQAGLVSKNIQYF.

V gene TRBV18 combines with J gene TRBJ2-7, with a weak D call TRBD1 (6 bases). Trimming stripped 4 bases from V and 4 bases from J, with 17 bases between. Germline V gene lookup returns CDR1 KGHSH and CDR2 LQKENI. The CDR3 has 15 amino acids. CDR3 region: CASSLAPGTIYEQYF. The CDR3 DNA is TGTGCCAGCTCACTCGCCCCCGGGACAATATACGAGCAGTACTTC.